What follows are 3 T cell receptor beta chains derived from one specimen sequenced in a study of shared clonotypes between healthy human individuals. TCRdb's copy holds only in-frame clones and misses some; the assay was immunoSEQ multiplex PCR. The sample lists about 96,000 clones, almost 70% seen once, with about 50% in the top ten. Material: memory CD8+ T cells sorted from blood. Regarding subset: CD45RO+ cells pooled with CCR7-negative TemRA cells. These receptors all come from a young man in good health.

DNA of the CDR3: TGTGCCATCAGTGCGCCCGAGATAAGGGGTGTGATCAAAGAGACCCAGTACTTC. It translates to CAISAPEIRGVIKETQYF. The chain carries TRBV10-3 and TRBJ2-5, with D possibly being TRBD1 (5 bases). Germline V gene data show CDR1 as ENHRY and CDR2 as SYGVKD. The CDR3 length is 18 residues. Trimming shortened V by 4 bases and J by 3 bases, and 24 bases separated the two germline ends.

The chain recombines TRBV2 with TRBJ2-1; weak D call: TRBD2 (6 bases). The CDR3 loop spans 16 amino acids. With 7 bases removed from V and 3 bases from J, the gap between germline ends came to 19 bases. CDR1 is SNHLY, CDR2 FYNNEI, per germline. The CDR3 nucleotides are TGTGCCAGCAACCCCGGGACTGGGCGGAGCTACAATGAGCAGTTCTTC. Protein product: CASNPGTGRSYNEQFF.

The chain employs TRBV5-1 and TRBJ2-7; no definite D call. V gave up 7 bases and J gave up 0 bases, with 17 bases separating them. CDR3 length equals 15 residues. Germline CDR1 and CDR2: SGHRS and YFSETQ. The CDR3, as DNA: TGCGCCAGCTCTTGGGTGGGCCTTGTCTCCTACGAGCAGTACTTC. This translates into CASSWVGLVSYEQYF.